This TCR beta chain was recorded in a study of T cell repertoires in cytomegalovirus infection. The overall study: Epitope selection comprised recently identified HLA-C-restricted CMV epitopes and well-studied HLA-B-restricted CMV epitopes. Indications came from public TCR beta signatures; they pointed to CMV infection and to a matching HLA type. General study points: Public TCR beta family frequency separated CMV-and-HLA carriers, including in an independent cohort.

Via MiXCR, TCRdb re-called the reads, giving one row per CDR3 protein. This sample has fewer than 1,000,000 distinct CDR3 sequences; around 29% occur once, and the top ten carry 11% to 15%. Unmatched junction bases numbered 5, after V lost 4 bases and J lost 7 bases. The CDR3 consists of 13 residues. Per germline, CDR1 SGHKS and CDR2 YYEKEE (reference sequence). This clonotype has a handful of counts. No antigen is known for it. The material sequenced was cultured CD8+ T cells from PBMCs, taken from culture after CMV antigen stimulation. This receptor was identified in a human donor in good health (CMV status not recorded). Some clones in this sample may be carry-over from other donors' samples. The V call is TRBV5-5, the J call TRBJ2-1; TRBD1 agrees at 7 bases. CDR3: CASSPTGKNEQFF. CDR3 nucleotide sequence: TGTGCCAGCAGCCCGACAGGGAAGAATGAGCAGTTCTTC.